This T cell receptor (beta chain) was identified during a study of lymphopenia after photon versus proton radiotherapy. Study-wide results and limits: A bigger post-nadir fall in TCR diversity correlated inversely with survival time in deceased patients. After the lymphocyte nadir, photon-treated repertoires showed oligoclonal expansion, especially of CD8+ Temra cells. Relative stability marked proton patients; photon patients lost diversity and naive cells. Only patients who died were analyzed for survival; proton advantage is unproven.

Using immunoSEQ multiplex PCR, the repertoire was profiled, and TCRdb retains in-frame clones only, with some absent. The sample holds around 18,000 clones, roughly 84% seen once. In regard to this clone: Antigen specificity is unknown.

There are 13 residues in the CDR3. Germline values: CDR1 MNHNS, CDR2 SASEGT. Deletions cut 4 bases from V and 7 bases from J, with 10 bases between. The origin of this receptor is a man between 65 and 85 years old with pancreatic cancer. This specimen consisted of peripheral blood, obtained from a patient treated with proton-based radiotherapy. The chain employs TRBV6-1 and TRBJ2-2; D is undetermined. CDR3: CASSGGRVGELFF. The CDR3 DNA sequence: TGTGCCAGCAGTGGGGGTCGTGTCGGGGAGCTGTTTTTT.